A selection of T cell receptor beta chains follows, all from one sample in a study of blood T cell repertoires in COVID-19. TCRdb keeps only in-frame clones here, not all; method: immunoSEQ multiplex PCR. The table lists approximately 100,000 clones, 84% of them singletons. The sequenced sample was peripheral blood. These receptors all come from a man aged 55 to 69 with acute or convalescent COVID-19. Each CDR3 is given with its conserved first and last residue. A D gene is named only where the DNA matches it firmly. Only part of the rows carry a size: once, few, many, or a class if the clone is expanded.

size: .
D: .
length: 15
V: TRBV28
J: TRBJ1-6
DNA: TGTGCCAGCAGTTCGACAGTGCGGAATAATTCACCCCTCCACTTT
CDR3: CASSSTVRNNSPLHF

size: .
D: TRBD1
length: 18
V: TRBV4-2
J: TRBJ1-2
DNA: TGTGCCAGCAGCCTTGGGACAGGGTCGAGCACCCGGGACTATGGCTACACCTTC
CDR3: CASSLGTGSSTRDYGYTF

size: .
D: TRBD1
length: 16
V: TRBV27
J: TRBJ2-1
DNA: TGTGCCAGCAGTCTCATCCGGGACAGGGTGCGGAATGAGCAGTTCTTC
CDR3: CASSLIRDRVRNEQFF

size: .
D: .
length: 15
V: TRBV7-8
J: TRBJ2-2
DNA: TGTGCCAGCAGCTCCCCTAGCTCGAGCACCGGGGAGCTGTTTTTT
CDR3: CASSSPSSSTGELFF

size: .
D: .
length: 14
V: TRBV10-3
J: TRBJ1-1
DNA: TGTGCCATCAGTGAGGAGATCATGAACACTGAAGCTTTCTTT
CDR3: CAISEEIMNTEAFF

size: few
D: TRBD1
length: 13
V: TRBV12-3/TRBV12-4
J: TRBJ1-2
DNA: TGTGCCAGCAGTTTTGTCAGGGGGTCTGGCTACACCTTC
CDR3: CASSFVRGSGYTF

size: .
D: .
length: 14
V: TRBV5-1
J: TRBJ2-5
DNA: TGCGCCAGCAGCCCCGGACTAAGGGGCGAGACCCAGTACTTC
CDR3: CASSPGLRGETQYF

size: .
D: .
length: 13
V: TRBV18
J: TRBJ2-7
DNA: TGTGCCAGCTCACCCAGACAGGACTACGAGCAGTACTTC
CDR3: CASSPRQDYEQYF

size: few
D: .
length: 14
V: TRBV14
J: TRBJ1-1
DNA: TGTGCCAGCAGCCTGGCAGGGCTGAACACTGAAGCTTTCTTT
CDR3: CASSLAGLNTEAFF

size: .
D: TRBD1
length: 14
V: TRBV5-1
J: TRBJ1-2
DNA: TGCGCCAGCAGCCCTGACGGACAGGGTTTCGGCTACACCTTC
CDR3: CASSPDGQGFGYTF

size: .
D: .
length: 14
V: TRBV10-1
J: TRBJ1-1
DNA: TGCGCCAGCAGTGAGGGGGAGCTCAGCACTGAAGCTTTCTTT
CDR3: CASSEGELSTEAFF

size: .
D: .
length: 15
V: TRBV19
J: TRBJ1-2
DNA: TGTGCCAGTAGTATAATTGCAGGGACAAACTATGGCTACACCTTC
CDR3: CASSIIAGTNYGYTF

size: .
D: .
length: 12
V: TRBV29-1
J: TRBJ2-6
DNA: TGCAGCGTTGTATCTGGGGCCAACGTCCTGACTTTC
CDR3: CSVVSGANVLTF

size: .
D: TRBD2
length: 15
V: TRBV28
J: TRBJ2-5
DNA: TGTGCCAGCAGTTTAAGCGGGGGGCGACAAGAGACCCAGTACTTC
CDR3: CASSLSGGRQETQYF

size: .
D: .
length: 15
V: TRBV7-3
J: TRBJ2-1
DNA: TGTGCCGGCAGCTTAAGGGACTCTCCCTACAATGAGCAGTTCTTC
CDR3: CAGSLRDSPYNEQFF

size: .
D: TRBD1
length: 14
V: TRBV2
J: TRBJ1-6
DNA: TGTGCCAGCAGCCCGGACAGGGGGCAATCACCCCTCCACTTT
CDR3: CASSPDRGQSPLHF

size: .
D: TRBD1
length: 16
V: TRBV9
J: TRBJ2-5
DNA: TGTGCCAGCTCCCGCAACCATCAGGGGGCCGGGGAGACCCAGTACTTC
CDR3: CASSRNHQGAGETQYF

size: .
D: TRBD1
length: 15
V: TRBV6-5
J: TRBJ2-3
DNA: TGTGCCAGCGCTTACACAGGGACAGAAAAAGATACGCAGTATTTT
CDR3: CASAYTGTEKDTQYF